The text below deals with one TCR beta chain. The ends lost 1 base at V and 0 bases at J; junction bases unmatched: 0. CDR3 length equals 15 residues. The germline CDR1 and CDR2 sequences are SEHNR and FQNEAQ (reference sequence). The data stem from a study of PD-1 blockade in mismatch repair-deficient tumors. Here immunoSEQ multiplex PCR was the method, and the copy in TCRdb shows in-frame clones only, minus some. The repertoire holds about 22,000 clones, with 70% to 90% as singletons. The V gene is TRBV7-9, the J gene TRBJ2-7, with 10 positions matching TRBD1. The sequence was collected from an adult with mismatch repair-deficient cancer. Source: peripheral blood, taken 2 weeks after starting pembrolizumab. The chain's CDR3 is CASSLGTGGSYEQYF. CDR3 DNA: TGTGCCAGCAGCTTAGGGACAGGGGGCTCCTACGAGCAGTACTTC.